This T cell receptor (beta chain) was identified in a study of blood T cells in healthy people across ages. A second PCR of 7 to 11 cycles used a sample-barcoded 5' primer and a J-beta primer mix. From the 5' RACE reads, TCRdb called clonotypes with MiXCR, one entry per CDR3 protein. Among 1.5 million to 2 million distinct CDR3 sequences listed, around 50% were seen once. Sequencing input: blood. This clonotype originated in a woman between 40 and 55 years old in good health.

The CDR3 sequence is CASSYPTSTHYGYTF. As DNA, the CDR3 is TGTGCCAGCAGTTACCCGACATCGACCCACTATGGCTACACCTTC. This chain connects TRBV6-2 or TRBV6-3 to TRBJ1-2, with unresolved D. The germline V and J ends were trimmed by 2 bases and 3 bases, with 13 bases remaining between them. The CDR3 is 15 residues long. Germline CDR1 MNHEY, CDR2 SVGEGT.